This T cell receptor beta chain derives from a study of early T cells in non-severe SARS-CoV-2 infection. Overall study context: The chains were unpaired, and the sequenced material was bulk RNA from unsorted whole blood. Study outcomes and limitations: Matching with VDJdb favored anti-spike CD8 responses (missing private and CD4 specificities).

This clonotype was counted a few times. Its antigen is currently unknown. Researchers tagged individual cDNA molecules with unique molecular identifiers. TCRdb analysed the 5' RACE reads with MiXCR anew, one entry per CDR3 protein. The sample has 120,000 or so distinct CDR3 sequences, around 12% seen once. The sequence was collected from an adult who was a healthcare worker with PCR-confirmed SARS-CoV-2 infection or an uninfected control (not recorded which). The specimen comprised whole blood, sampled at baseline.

The CDR3 region has the DNA TGTGCCAGCAGGGCTCTTCGCGAGCAGTACTTC. Translating it yields CASRALREQYF. The chain recombines TRBV6-5 with TRBJ2-7, with D unclear. Germline V gene sequence: CDR1 MNHEY, CDR2 SVGAGI. Trimming stripped 6 bases from V and 6 bases from J, with 9 bases between. CDR3 size: 11 residues.